This is a list of T cell receptor beta chains from one sample in a study of blood T cell repertoires in COVID-19. The data were produced by immunoSEQ multiplex PCR, yet TCRdb's version contains in-frame clones alone and is incomplete. The sample holds approximately 250,000 clones, around 80% seen once. Sequencing input: peripheral blood. The source of these receptors is a human donor in a cohort sampled during active COVID-19. CDR3s include the opening cysteine and the closing phenylalanine or tryptophan. D genes are given only for firm matches. Not all rows give a size; the values are once, few, many and, for expanded clones, a class.

TRBD1	TRBJ2-1	TRBV29-1	NA	CSAAGTGINNEQFF	TGCAGCGCTGCCGGGACAGGGATTAACAATGAGCAGTTCTTC
TRBD1	TRBJ2-7	TRBV19	once	CASSIGEDRSSYEQYF	TGTGCCAGTAGTATAGGTGAGGACAGGAGCTCCTACGAGCAGTACTTC
TRBD2	TRBJ2-1	TRBV29-1	NA	CSVSSLAALYNEQFF	TGCAGCGTCTCCTCACTAGCGGCCCTCTACAATGAGCAGTTCTTC
TRBD1	TRBJ2-4	TRBV6-5	NA	CASSRDRVQNIQYF	TGTGCCAGCAGTAGGGACAGGGTCCAAAACATTCAGTACTTC
NA	TRBJ2-7	TRBV4-2	NA	CASSQGSTTNEQYF	TGTGCCAGCAGCCAAGGAAGTACAACGAACGAGCAGTACTTC
NA	TRBJ1-1	TRBV12-3/TRBV12-4	NA	CASRQKMNTEAFF	TGTGCCAGCAGGCAGAAAATGAACACTGAAGCTTTCTTT
TRBD2	TRBJ2-1	TRBV4-1	NA	CASSQDRSKTSGRSYNEQFF	TGCGCCAGCAGCCAAGATCGTTCCAAGACTAGCGGGAGGTCGTACAATGAGCAGTTCTTC
TRBD1	TRBJ1-5	TRBV27	few	CASSPPGQAGRGRNQPQHF	TGTGCCAGCAGTCCCCCGGGACAGGCAGGCCGGGGAAGGAATCAGCCCCAGCATTTT
TRBD2	TRBJ2-1	TRBV7-9	NA	CASSSQLSGRYNEQFF	TGTGCCAGCAGCTCCCAGCTGAGCGGGAGATACAATGAGCAGTTCTTC
TRBD2	TRBJ2-1	TRBV5-1	NA	CASSMGLAGPSKDEQFF	TGCGCCAGCAGCATGGGACTAGCGGGGCCTTCTAAGGATGAGCAGTTCTTC
NA	TRBJ1-1	TRBV6-5	NA	CASSYSTASGSAFF	TGTGCCAGCAGTTACTCGACTGCCTCAGGGTCAGCTTTCTTT
TRBD2	TRBJ2-1	TRBV5-1	NA	CASSLASGSYNEQFF	TGCGCCAGCAGCTTGGCTAGCGGCTCCTACAATGAGCAGTTCTTC
TRBD1	TRBJ1-3	TRBV5-1	NA	CASTRDSPGNTIYF	TGCGCCAGCACGCGGGACAGCCCTGGAAACACCATATATTTT
NA	TRBJ2-5	TRBV14	once	CASSQDVGQSQETQYF	TGTGCCAGCAGCCAAGACGTTGGGCAGTCCCAAGAGACCCAGTACTTC
NA	TRBJ2-3	TRBV4-1	NA	CASSRAVERARDTQYF	TGCGCCAGCAGCCGGGCGGTTGAGCGGGCGAGAGATACGCAGTATTTT
NA	TRBJ2-7	TRBV6-5	NA	CASSDSQETYEQYF	TGTGCCAGCAGTGACTCACAGGAGACCTACGAGCAGTACTTC
NA	TRBJ2-7	TRBV14	few	CASSLQQGYEQYF	TGTGCCAGCAGCCTACAACAGGGCTACGAGCAGTACTTC
NA	TRBJ2-7	TRBV5-5	NA	CASSSLRGQEQYF	TGTGCCAGCAGCTCACTCCGAGGGCAAGAGCAGTACTTC
NA	TRBJ1-4	TRBV7-2	NA	CASRGEVWEKLFF	TGTGCCAGCAGGGGGGAGGTCTGGGAAAAACTGTTTTTT
TRBD2	TRBJ2-3	TRBV12-3/TRBV12-4	NA	CASRTTSADTQYF	TGTGCCAGCAGAACTACTAGCGCAGATACGCAGTATTTT
TRBD1	TRBJ1-3	TRBV6-5	NA	CASNYRGTSGNTIYF	TGTGCCAGCAACTACAGGGGGACCTCTGGAAACACCATATATTTT
NA	TRBJ1-2	TRBV9	NA	CASSVSFEANYGYTF	TGTGCCAGCAGCGTGAGTTTCGAAGCTAACTATGGCTACACCTTC
TRBD1	TRBJ2-3	TRBV4-1	NA	CASSPGQGARDTQYF	TGCGCCAGCAGCCCAGGACAGGGGGCGCGGGATACGCAGTATTTT
TRBD1	TRBJ2-3	TRBV6-6	NA	CASSYPGTGSTDTQYF	TGTGCCAGCAGTTACCCCGGGACAGGGTCCACAGATACGCAGTATTTT
NA	TRBJ2-7	TRBV6-1	NA	CASSENLRYEQYF	TGTGCCAGCAGTGAAAACCTGCGATACGAGCAGTACTTC
NA	TRBJ1-1	TRBV9	few	CASSADLTTEAFF	TGTGCCAGCAGCGCAGACTTAACGACTGAAGCTTTCTTT
TRBD2	TRBJ2-7	TRBV27	NA	CASSGSSSGVYEQYF	TGTGCCAGCAGTGGGAGCTCTAGCGGGGTCTACGAGCAGTACTTC
TRBD2	TRBJ2-3	TRBV7-2	NA	CASSPEGLAGEYF	TGTGCCAGCAGCCCTGAAGGACTAGCCGGGGAGTATTTT
NA	TRBJ2-3	TRBV28	NA	CASSDSGSTDTQYF	TGTGCCAGCAGTGATTCAGGGAGCACAGATACGCAGTATTTT
TRBD1	TRBJ2-5	TRBV5-4	once	CASSSPGQAETQYF	TGTGCCAGCAGCTCGCCGGGACAGGCGGAGACCCAGTACTTC
NA	TRBJ2-1	TRBV14	once	CASSPGVGQRTRNEQFF	TGTGCCAGCAGCCCGGGAGTGGGACAGCGTACCAGGAATGAGCAGTTCTTC
NA	TRBJ1-1	TRBV6-5	NA	CASSPRGSENEAFF	TGTGCCAGCTCTCCCCGAGGCAGCGAAAATGAAGCTTTCTTT
TRBD2	TRBJ2-2	TRBV6-2/TRBV6-3	NA	CASSRGTSGTGELFF	TGTGCCAGCAGTCGGGGGACTAGCGGGACCGGGGAGCTGTTTTTT
NA	TRBJ1-5	TRBV13	NA	CASSLRGYQPQHF	TGTGCCAGCAGCTTAAGGGGGTATCAGCCCCAGCATTTT
TRBD1	TRBJ1-6	TRBV5-1	NA	CASSRTAGQINSPLHF	TGCGCCAGCAGCAGAACGGCGGGACAGATTAATTCACCCCTCCACTTT
NA	TRBJ2-7	TRBV9	NA	CASSVGAGNYEQYF	TGTGCCAGCAGCGTAGGGGCGGGCAACTACGAGCAGTACTTC
NA	TRBJ1-6	TRBV9	NA	CASSVGLPNSPLHF	TGTGCCAGCAGCGTGGGACTGCCTAATTCACCCCTCCACTTT
TRBD1	TRBJ1-2	TRBV5-6	NA	CASSLINRGNYGYTF	TGTGCCAGCAGCTTGATCAACAGGGGAAACTATGGCTACACCTTC
NA	TRBJ1-2	TRBV5-1	NA	CASSQQGEGTYGYTF	TGCGCCAGCAGCCAACAGGGAGAAGGAACCTATGGCTACACCTTC
NA	TRBJ2-7	TRBV6-5	NA	CASSYGKYEQYF	TGTGCCAGCAGTTACGGCAAGTACGAGCAGTACTTC
NA	TRBJ2-7	TRBV4-1	once	CASSQEIQVTYEQYF	TGCGCCAGCAGCCAAGAAATTCAGGTTACCTACGAGCAGTACTTC
NA	TRBJ2-5	TRBV7-9	once	CASSPRTVSEETQYF	TGTGCCAGCAGCCCGCGGACAGTAAGTGAAGAGACCCAGTACTTC
NA	TRBJ2-1	TRBV20-1	once	CSALAGEQFF	TGCAGTGCTCTCGCAGGAGAGCAGTTCTTC
TRBD1	TRBJ1-5	TRBV4-1	NA	CASSQAGQGFGSNQPQHF	TGCGCCAGCAGCCAAGCCGGACAGGGTTTTGGTAGCAATCAGCCCCAGCATTTT
NA	TRBJ2-3	TRBV3-1/TRBV3-2	NA	CASSQGPHIDTQYF	TGTGCCAGCAGCCAAGGTCCCCACATCGATACGCAGTATTTT
NA	TRBJ1-2	TRBV12-3/TRBV12-4	NA	CASSFSADGYTF	TGTGCCAGCAGTTTCTCGGCGGATGGCTACACCTTC
TRBD1	TRBJ1-6	TRBV19	few	CASSTAVGQGNSPLHF	TGTGCCAGTAGTACGGCCGTGGGACAGGGTAATTCACCCCTCCACTTT
TRBD1	TRBJ1-2	TRBV27	NA	CASSSRQGRYGYTF	TGTGCCAGCAGTTCGCGACAGGGCCGCTATGGCTACACCTTC